The rows below give T cell receptor beta chains drawn from one sample of a study of blood T cell repertoires in COVID-19. Generated by immunoSEQ multiplex PCR, the TCRdb table keeps only in-frame clones and is missing some. The sample yields 540,000 or so clones, about 88% seen once. The sequenced sample consisted of peripheral blood. The receptor source for this set is a woman aged 45-59 years with COVID-19, enrolled during active disease. Both conserved end residues are part of each CDR3. The order of the fields is CDR3 DNA, CDR3 protein, D gene, V gene, clone size, J gene. The D gene is left open where the match is weak. Clone sizes are given selectively: once, few, many, or a class where the clone is expanded.

CDR3nt: TGTGCCAGCTCACCACCCCGGGGGAGAGATGAGCAGTTCTTC
CDR3aa: CASSPPRGRDEQFF
d_gene: NA
v_gene: TRBV18
abundance: NA
j_gene: TRBJ2-1

CDR3nt: TGTGCCAGCAGCTTAGGGACTCTAGGGAACACCATATATTTT
CDR3aa: CASSLGTLGNTIYF
d_gene: NA
v_gene: TRBV5-6
abundance: NA
j_gene: TRBJ1-3

CDR3nt: TGTGCCAGCTCACCGCGACAGGAGTTGAACACTGAAGCTTTCTTT
CDR3aa: CASSPRQELNTEAFF
d_gene: NA
v_gene: TRBV18
abundance: few
j_gene: TRBJ1-1

CDR3nt: TGTGCCAGCATTCCCCCCACTCTTTCCTACGAGCAGTACTTC
CDR3aa: CASIPPTLSYEQYF
d_gene: NA
v_gene: TRBV6-5
abundance: once
j_gene: TRBJ2-7

CDR3nt: TGTGCCAGCAGCGCGTCAGCGGGGGGGAGCTACGAGCAGTACTTC
CDR3aa: CASSASAGGSYEQYF
d_gene: TRBD2
v_gene: TRBV9
abundance: NA
j_gene: TRBJ2-7

CDR3nt: TGTGCCAGCAGCTGGGGAGTTGGCTACACCTTC
CDR3aa: CASSWGVGYTF
d_gene: NA
v_gene: TRBV5-6
abundance: NA
j_gene: TRBJ1-2

CDR3nt: TGTGCCAGCAGCCGAACAGGGGAAGACCCCTACGAGCAGTACTTC
CDR3aa: CASSRTGEDPYEQYF
d_gene: TRBD1
v_gene: TRBV11-2
abundance: NA
j_gene: TRBJ2-7

CDR3nt: TGTGCCAGCAGCTTAGCGCTGAGAAGTGAAGCTTTCTTT
CDR3aa: CASSLALRSEAFF
d_gene: NA
v_gene: TRBV7-8
abundance: NA
j_gene: TRBJ1-1

CDR3nt: TGTGCCAGCAGTCCCGGACGGGCGGGGGGAAACACCATATATTTT
CDR3aa: CASSPGRAGGNTIYF
d_gene: NA
v_gene: TRBV7-7
abundance: NA
j_gene: TRBJ1-3

CDR3nt: TGTGCCTGGAGTGTTGCCAGGGGCAGTTCACCCCTCCACTTT
CDR3aa: CAWSVARGSSPLHF
d_gene: NA
v_gene: TRBV30
abundance: once
j_gene: TRBJ1-6

CDR3nt: TGTGCCAGCAGCAAAGTACCAGTGATGGGCTACACCTTC
CDR3aa: CASSKVPVMGYTF
d_gene: NA
v_gene: TRBV21-1
abundance: NA
j_gene: TRBJ1-2

CDR3nt: TGTGCCAGCAGCCGGGACAGGGGAGACAATGAGCAGTTCTTC
CDR3aa: CASSRDRGDNEQFF
d_gene: TRBD1
v_gene: TRBV7-9
abundance: once
j_gene: TRBJ2-1

CDR3nt: TGTGCCTGGAGTTCCTGGGACAGGGTGGATACCTTC
CDR3aa: CAWSSWDRVDTF
d_gene: TRBD1
v_gene: TRBV30
abundance: NA
j_gene: TRBJ1-2

CDR3nt: TGTGCCAGCACCTTGGACAGGGGTGGAAACACCATATATTTT
CDR3aa: CASTLDRGGNTIYF
d_gene: TRBD1
v_gene: TRBV2
abundance: NA
j_gene: TRBJ1-3

CDR3nt: TGTGCCAGTAGTATAACTTCCGGGGGGGCCCGGGGCTACACCTTC
CDR3aa: CASSITSGGARGYTF
d_gene: NA
v_gene: TRBV19
abundance: NA
j_gene: TRBJ1-2

CDR3nt: TGTGCCTGGAGTGTAGTGGGCCGAGCTAACTATGGCTACACCTTC
CDR3aa: CAWSVVGRANYGYTF
d_gene: NA
v_gene: TRBV30
abundance: NA
j_gene: TRBJ1-2

CDR3nt: TGCAGCGTTGAAGATGCAAAGGACAGGGGCGACGAGCAGTACTTC
CDR3aa: CSVEDAKDRGDEQYF
d_gene: TRBD1
v_gene: TRBV29-1
abundance: NA
j_gene: TRBJ2-7

CDR3nt: TGCAGTGCTAGTACGGGGGGGAGGCGAAATGAAAAACTGTTTTTT
CDR3aa: CSASTGGRRNEKLFF
d_gene: NA
v_gene: TRBV20-1
abundance: NA
j_gene: TRBJ1-4

CDR3nt: TGTGCCAGCAGCTTGGTCAGGCCGACGAACACTGAAGCTTTCTTT
CDR3aa: CASSLVRPTNTEAFF
d_gene: NA
v_gene: TRBV5-8
abundance: NA
j_gene: TRBJ1-1

CDR3nt: TGTGCCAGCAGTTCCGACCGGGACAGGGGGCGCGACGAGCAGTACTTC
CDR3aa: CASSSDRDRGRDEQYF
d_gene: TRBD1
v_gene: TRBV7-9
abundance: NA
j_gene: TRBJ2-7

CDR3nt: TGTGCCAGCAGTACGGCCTCGACTAGCAGGCCCCAGTACTTC
CDR3aa: CASSTASTSRPQYF
d_gene: TRBD2
v_gene: TRBV6-5
abundance: NA
j_gene: TRBJ2-5